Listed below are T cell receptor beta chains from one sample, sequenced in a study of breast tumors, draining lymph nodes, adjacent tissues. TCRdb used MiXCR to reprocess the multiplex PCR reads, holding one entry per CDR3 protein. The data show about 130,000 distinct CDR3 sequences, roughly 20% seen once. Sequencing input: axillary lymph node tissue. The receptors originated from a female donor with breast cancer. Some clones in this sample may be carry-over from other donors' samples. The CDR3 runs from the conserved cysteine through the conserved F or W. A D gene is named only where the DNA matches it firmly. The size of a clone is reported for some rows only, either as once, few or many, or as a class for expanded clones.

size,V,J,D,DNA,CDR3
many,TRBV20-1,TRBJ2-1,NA,TGCAGTGCTAGAGATCTCGGGGGCCCCTCCTACAATGAGCAGTTCTTC,CSARDLGGPSYNEQFF
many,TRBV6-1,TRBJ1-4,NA,TGTGCCAGCAGTAATCGGTGGAGGGTAAATGAAAAACTGTTTTTT,CASSNRWRVNEKLFF
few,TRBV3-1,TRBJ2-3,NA,TGTGCCAGCAGCCAAGGGCTTAGGGGCACAGATACGCAGTATTTT,CASSQGLRGTDTQYF
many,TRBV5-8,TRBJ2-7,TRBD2,TGTGCCAGCAGCTTGCCACTAGCGGGACTCTACGAGCAGTACTTC,CASSLPLAGLYEQYF
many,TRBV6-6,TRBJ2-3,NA,TGTGCCGCGAAAGTTGGTGGCACAGATACGCAGTATTTT,CAAKVGGTDTQYF
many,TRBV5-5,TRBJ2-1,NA,TGTGCCAGCAGCTCCCGCCTTCTCCACTACAATGAGCAGTTCTTC,CASSSRLLHYNEQFF
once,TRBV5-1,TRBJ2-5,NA,TGCGCCGGCAGCTTGGGGCCTTCCGGGGAAGATATGGAGACCCAGTACTTC,CAGSLGPSGEDMETQYF
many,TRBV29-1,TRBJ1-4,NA,TGCAGCGGTTGGGGTTCGGCTAATGAAAAACTGTTTTTT,CSGWGSANEKLFF
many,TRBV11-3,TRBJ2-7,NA,TGTGCCAGCAGCTTATACGGGGATTCGAACTACGAGCAGTACTTC,CASSLYGDSNYEQYF
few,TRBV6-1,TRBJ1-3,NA,TGTGCCAGCAGTGAAGCGGCCTCAGGAGGTGGAAACACCATATATTTT,CASSEAASGGGNTIYF
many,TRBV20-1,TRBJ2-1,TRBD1,TGCAGTGCTACACCCGGGACAGGGATTTCCCTTTCCCTTTACAATGAGCAGTTCTTC,CSATPGTGISLSLYNEQFF
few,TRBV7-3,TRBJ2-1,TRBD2,TGTGCCAGCAGCCGAACTAGCGTCGCCTACAATGAGCAGTTCTTC,CASSRTSVAYNEQFF
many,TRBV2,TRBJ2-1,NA,TGTGCCAGCCGCGACTCGAACGAGCAGTTCTTC,CASRDSNEQFF
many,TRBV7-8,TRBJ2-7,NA,TGTGCCAGCAGCGAGACTAGAACCCTCGGCGAGCAGTACTTC,CASSETRTLGEQYF
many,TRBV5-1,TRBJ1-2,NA,TGCGCCAGCAGCTTTCATCCGGACAGCGATTATGGCTACACCTTC,CASSFHPDSDYGYTF
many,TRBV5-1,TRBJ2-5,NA,TGCGCCAGCAGCTTGGGTCCAGGGCGGATGGAGACCCAGTACTTC,CASSLGPGRMETQYF
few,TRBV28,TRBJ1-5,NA,TGTGCCAGCAGTCCTTGGACAGCTAGCAATCAGCCCCAGCATTTT,CASSPWTASNQPQHF
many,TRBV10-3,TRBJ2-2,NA,TGTGCCATCAGTGAGGCTAGCGTTAACACCGGGGAGCTGTTTTTT,CAISEASVNTGELFF
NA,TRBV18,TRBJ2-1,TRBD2,TGTGCCAGCTCACCGGGACTAGCGGGCAATGAGCAGTTCTTC,CASSPGLAGNEQFF
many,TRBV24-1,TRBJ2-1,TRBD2,TGTGCCACCAGTGATGTGCCCCCCGGACTAGCGAGAGCCAATGAGCAGTTCTTC,CATSDVPPGLARANEQFF
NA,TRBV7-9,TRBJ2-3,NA,TGTGCCAGCAGCATTTACAATGAGCAGTATTTT,CASSIYNEQYF
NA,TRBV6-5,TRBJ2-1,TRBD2,TGTGCCAGCAGTTACTCGACGCGGGAGTATGGTGGCAATGAGCAGTTCTTC,CASSYSTREYGGNEQFF
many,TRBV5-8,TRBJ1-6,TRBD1,TGTGCCAGCAGCTTGGGCGGACAGGGTGCGTCACCCCTCCACTTT,CASSLGGQGASPLHF
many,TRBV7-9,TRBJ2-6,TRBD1,TGTGCCAGCAGCAATCGACAGGGGACAAGCTCTGGGGCCAACGTCCTGACTTTC,CASSNRQGTSSGANVLTF
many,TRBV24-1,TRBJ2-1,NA,TGTGCCCCCCCGCAGCTCTCCCGAGGCTCCTACAATGAGCAGTTCTTC,CAPPQLSRGSYNEQFF
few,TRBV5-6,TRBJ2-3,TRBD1,TGTGCCAGCAGCGACTCCGGGACAGGGTCAGCAGATACGCAGTATTTT,CASSDSGTGSADTQYF
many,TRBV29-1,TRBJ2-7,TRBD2,TGCAGCGTTGCCTTCGAGCGGGGCGGATCCTACGAGCAGTACTTC,CSVAFERGGSYEQYF
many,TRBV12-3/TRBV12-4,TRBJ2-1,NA,TGTGCCAGCAGTTTGGGGAAGAGTTCTCGGGCCGACAATGAGCAGTTCTTC,CASSLGKSSRADNEQFF
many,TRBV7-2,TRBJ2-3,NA,TGTGCCAGCAGCTTAGAACCCGGGCGCACAGATACGCAGTATTTT,CASSLEPGRTDTQYF
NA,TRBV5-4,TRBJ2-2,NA,TGTGCCAGCAGCCAACCAAAGGACGGCACCGGGGAGCTGTTTTTT,CASSQPKDGTGELFF
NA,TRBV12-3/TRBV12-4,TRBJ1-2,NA,TGTGCCAGCAGTATTAAGACTGACCCATATGGCTACACCTTC,CASSIKTDPYGYTF
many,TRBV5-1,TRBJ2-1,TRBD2,TGCGCCAGCAGCTTGGGAACTAGCGGGAGCGAAAATCAAAATGAGCAGTTCTTC,CASSLGTSGSENQNEQFF
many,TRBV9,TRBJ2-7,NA,TGTGCCAGCAGCGTCTATAAATTGCTAGGAAGCTCCTACGAGCAGTACTTC,CASSVYKLLGSSYEQYF
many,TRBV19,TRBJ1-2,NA,TGTGCCAGTAACCAAGGGCGGGGGGACGGCTACACCTTC,CASNQGRGDGYTF
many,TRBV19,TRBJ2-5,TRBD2,TGTGCCAGTAGTAGCGGGGGGGGTGGAGAGACCCAGTACTTC,CASSSGGGGETQYF
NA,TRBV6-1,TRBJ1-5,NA,TGTGCCGGCGAGGGAGGCATCCTGAATCAGCCCCAGCATTTT,CAGEGGILNQPQHF
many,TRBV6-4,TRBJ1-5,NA,TGTGCCAGCACGATGGATAGCAATCAGCCCCAGCATTTT,CASTMDSNQPQHF
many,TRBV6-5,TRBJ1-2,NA,TGTGCCAGCAAGACCCAGGGCTATGGCTACACCTTC,CASKTQGYGYTF
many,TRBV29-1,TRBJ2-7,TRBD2,TGCAGCGTCGCCGGGGGGGGGAGTTACGAGCAGTACTTC,CSVAGGGSYEQYF
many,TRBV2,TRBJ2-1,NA,TGTGCCAGCAGTGAAGGGAGGTCACGCTCCTACAATGAGCAGTTCTTC,CASSEGRSRSYNEQFF
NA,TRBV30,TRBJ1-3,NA,TGTGCCTGGAGTCCGAATCGGTTCTCTGGAAACACCATGTATTTT,CAWSPNRFSGNTMYF
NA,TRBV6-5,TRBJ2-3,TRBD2,TGTGCCAGCAGTCCCGCTAGCGGACGGACGGATACGCAGTATTTT,CASSPASGRTDTQYF
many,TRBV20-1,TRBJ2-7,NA,TGCAGTGCTAGTCGGTCCGGGACTTCTCCCTACGAGCAGTACTTC,CSASRSGTSPYEQYF
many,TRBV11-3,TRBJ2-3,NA,TGTGCCAGCAGCTCCCGGGAGCCCAATACGCAGTATTTT,CASSSREPNTQYF
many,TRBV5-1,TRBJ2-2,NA,TGCGCCAGCAACGTTGGGCCAGCTTCAAACACCGGGGAGCTGTTTTTT,CASNVGPASNTGELFF
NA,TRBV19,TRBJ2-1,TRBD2,TGTGCCAGTAGTATAGATCGGGGGGAAGCCTTCTACAATGAGCAGTTCTTC,CASSIDRGEAFYNEQFF